This TCR beta chain was sequenced for a study of blood T cell repertoires in COVID-19. Study as a whole: Among Cohort 3 donors, those recovered had two negative PCRs, clearance, or symptom resolution. Material from acute and convalescent COVID-19 was sourced from the United States, Italy and Spain.

Some clones are missing from TCRdb's copy, which holds only in-frame ones; the method was immunoSEQ multiplex PCR. The data contain some 300,000 clones, around 90% of them singletons. Germline lookup yields CDR1 MNHNS and CDR2 SASEGT. V lost 4 bases to trimming and J lost 2 bases; unmatched junction nucleotides: 5. The CDR3 consists of 17 residues. This chain connects TRBV6-1 to TRBJ1-4; 12 bases are a match to TRBD1. The origin of this receptor is a woman aged 55-70 years in a cohort exposed to, infected with or recovered from COVID-19 (not recorded which). The source material was PBMCs or T cells enriched from blood (not recorded which). Written as DNA, the CDR3 is TGTGCCAGCAGTGCGGGACAGGGGGCAGGTACTAATGAAAAACTGTTTTTT. It specifies CASSAGQGAGTNEKLFF.